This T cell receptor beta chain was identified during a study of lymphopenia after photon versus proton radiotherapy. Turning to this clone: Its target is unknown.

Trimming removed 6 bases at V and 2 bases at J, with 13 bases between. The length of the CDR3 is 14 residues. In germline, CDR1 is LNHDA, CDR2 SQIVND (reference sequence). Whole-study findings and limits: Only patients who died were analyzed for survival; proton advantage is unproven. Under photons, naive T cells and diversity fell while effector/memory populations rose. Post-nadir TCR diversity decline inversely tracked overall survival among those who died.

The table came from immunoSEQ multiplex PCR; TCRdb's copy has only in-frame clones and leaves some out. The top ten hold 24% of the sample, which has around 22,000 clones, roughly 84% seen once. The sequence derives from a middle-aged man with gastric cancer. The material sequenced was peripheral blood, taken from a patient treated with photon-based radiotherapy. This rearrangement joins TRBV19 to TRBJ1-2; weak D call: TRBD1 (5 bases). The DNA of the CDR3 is TGTGCCAGTAGGCCTGTCGGGGGAAACTATGGCTACACCTTC. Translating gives CASRPVGGNYGYTF.